This TCR beta chain was captured by sequencing in a study of blood T cell repertoires in COVID-19. Study-wide background: From the United States, Italy and Spain came samples of acute and convalescent COVID-19. In each case, the material was cDNA or gDNA derived from T cells, B-cell-depleted T cells, or PBMCs.

In the source study's methods: Reference gene primer amplification in the assay estimated nucleated cell counts. TCRdb keeps only in-frame clones here, not all; method: immunoSEQ multiplex PCR. That table supplies the V and J calls and clone size; D and trimming were determined from the DNA. The sample consists of some 74,000 clones, around 85% of them appearing once. The ends lost 4 bases at V and 2 bases at J; junction bases unmatched: 14. The CDR3 loop spans 17 amino acids. Germline CDR1 is SGHAT and CDR2 is FQNNGV. This receptor was obtained from a woman in her fifties or sixties with acute or convalescent COVID-19. The chain uses TRBV11-2 and TRBJ2-7; 7 nucleotides match TRBD1. The sample taken for sequencing was peripheral blood. The CDR3 here is CASSSQWAQGDPYEQYF. Here the CDR3 DNA reads TGTGCCAGCAGCTCCCAGTGGGCCCAGGGGGATCCCTACGAGCAGTACTTC.